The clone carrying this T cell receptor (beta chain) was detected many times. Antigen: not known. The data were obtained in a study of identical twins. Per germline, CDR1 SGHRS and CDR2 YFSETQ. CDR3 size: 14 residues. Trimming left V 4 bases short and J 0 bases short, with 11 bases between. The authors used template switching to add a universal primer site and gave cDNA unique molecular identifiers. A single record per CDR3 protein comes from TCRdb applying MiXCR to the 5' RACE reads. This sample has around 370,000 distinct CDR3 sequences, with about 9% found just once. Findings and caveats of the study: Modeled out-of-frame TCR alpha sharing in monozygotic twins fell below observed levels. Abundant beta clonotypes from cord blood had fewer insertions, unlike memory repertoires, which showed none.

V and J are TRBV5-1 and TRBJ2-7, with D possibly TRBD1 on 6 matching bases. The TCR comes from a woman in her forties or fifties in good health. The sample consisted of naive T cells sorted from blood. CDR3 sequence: CASSQGQPSYEQYF. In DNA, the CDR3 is TGCGCCAGCAGCCAAGGACAGCCCTCCTACGAGCAGTACTTC.